The 12 T cell receptor beta chains presented below share a single source sample, sequenced in a study of T cell responses to AZD1222 COVID-19 vaccine. Profiling relied on immunoSEQ multiplex PCR, and the TCRdb table lists in-frame clones only, not all of them. The sample includes some 150,000 clones, approximately 90% of them seen just once. The sequenced sample was peripheral blood, obtained on day 0 of AZD1222 vaccination. The receptors here all came from an adult in good health.

The J gene is TRBJ2-7, the V gene TRBV2; 11 positions match TRBD1. Germline-derived CDR1 and CDR2 are SNHLY and FYNNEI. This CDR3 has 15 amino acids. The junction had 8 bases not matched to a gene; V was cut back by 5 bases and J by 5 bases. The CDR3: CASSQTGTGGNEQYF. The CDR3 bases are TGTGCCAGCAGTCAAACCGGGACAGGGGGAAACGAGCAGTACTTC.

The rearrangement uses TRBV5-1 and TRBJ2-1, with D hard to call. This CDR3 region has 15 residues. Germline V gene lookup returns CDR1 SGHRS and CDR2 YFSETQ. The V end lost 0 bases, the J end lost 8 bases, and 15 bases lay between the germline ends. The CDR3 is CASSLAVLTSHEQFF. The CDR3 DNA follows: TGCGCCAGCAGCTTGGCCGTATTAACATCCCATGAGCAGTTCTTC.

This rearrangement joins TRBV5-1 to TRBJ2-1; TRBD2 agrees at 13 bases. The CDR3 runs 16 residues. Germline-derived CDR1 and CDR2 are SGHRS and YFSETQ. V dropped 3 bases and J dropped 6; count of bases not matched to a gene: 6. CDR3 DNA sequence: TGCGCCAGCAGCTCCCGGACTAGCGGGAGCGTCAATGAGCAGTTCTTC. It codes for CASSSRTSGSVNEQFF.

This clone was seen just once. This chain connects TRBV7-7 to TRBJ2-2, with D possibly TRBD2 on 6 matching bases. The CDR3 covers 12 residues. Germline V lookup: CDR1 SSHAT, CDR2 FNYEAQ (reference sequence). The V gene lost 5 bases and the J gene lost 5 bases, with 6 bases spanning the gap. CDR3: CASSGGTGELFF. DNA of the CDR3: TGTGCCAGCAGCGGAGGGACCGGGGAGCTGTTTTTT.

This rearrangement joins TRBV5-4 to TRBJ1-1; 7 nucleotides align to TRBD1. Germline values: CDR1 SGHNT, CDR2 YYREEE (reference sequence). CDR3 length: 15 residues. Losses at the gene ends were 4 bases for V and 1 base for J; bases not matched to a gene: 7. In nucleotides, the CDR3 is TGTGCCAGCAGCCCCCAGGGGGGGCGGAACACTGAAGCTTTCTTT. Protein product: CASSPQGGRNTEAFF.

V is TRBV19 and J is TRBJ1-2; 12 bases match TRBD1. CDR1 and CDR2 (germline): LNHDA, SQIVND (reference sequence). V lost 7 bases to trimming and J lost 4 bases; unmatched junction nucleotides: 10. This CDR3 region has 16 residues. The CDR3, as DNA: TGTGCCAGTACTCCCCGGGACAGGGGGCTTGGCTATGGCTACACCTTC. This encodes CASTPRDRGLGYGYTF.

This chain uses TRBV5-4 with TRBJ2-2, with D perhaps TRBD1 (6 bases). Germline-derived CDR1 and CDR2 are SGHNT and YYREEE (reference sequence). CDR3 size: 16 residues. Deletions cut 2 bases from V and 4 bases from J, with 15 bases between. CDR3 protein: CASSFTGYYGTGELFF. For the CDR3, the DNA is TGTGCCAGCAGCTTTACAGGGTATTATGGCACCGGGGAGCTGTTTTTT.

This rearrangement joins TRBV28 to TRBJ2-7, with TRBD2 matching over 9 bases. This CDR3 contains 16 residues. Per germline, CDR1 MDHEN and CDR2 SYDVKM. J gave up 2 bases and V 7 bases, and 12 bases lay outside the gene matches. Here the CDR3 reads CASTRGRTSAPYEQYF. The CDR3 DNA is TGTGCCAGCACCAGAGGTCGGACTAGCGCACCCTACGAGCAGTACTTC.

This clone was counted only a few times. The rearrangement joins TRBV6-2 or TRBV6-3 to TRBJ2-7; D is possibly TRBD2 (5 bases). CDR3 size: 14 residues. The V gene's germline CDR1 is MNHEY and CDR2 SVGEGT. Trimming pared 5 bases from V and 1 base from J, leaving 12 bases between. Here the CDR3 reads CASSSGYSSYEQYF. DNA of the CDR3: TGTGCCAGCAGTAGCGGTTACTCGTCCTACGAGCAGTACTTC.

The chain combines TRBV27 with TRBJ2-2; D is unclear. Trimming removed 8 bases from V and 4 bases from J, with 14 bases in between. This CDR3 spans 14 amino acids. Germline assignment: CDR1 MNHEY and CDR2 SMNVEV (reference sequence). The CDR3 loop is CASVKTPGTGELFF. The DNA for the CDR3 is TGTGCCAGCGTCAAGACCCCAGGCACCGGGGAGCTGTTTTTT.

This clone was observed once. The V gene is TRBV5-1, the J gene TRBJ2-6; D not certain. V gave up 7 bases and J gave up 0 bases, with 11 bases separating them. Germline CDR1 is SGHRS and CDR2 is YFSETQ. The CDR3 runs to 15 residues. In DNA form, the CDR3 reads TGCGCCAGCGGGATGGACGGCTCTGGGGCCAACGTCCTGACTTTC. This translates into CASGMDGSGANVLTF. Variable domain in full (rest from reference TRBV5-1 and TRBJ2-6): KAGVTQTPRYLIKTRGQQVTLSCSPISGHRSVSWYQQTPGQGLQFLFEYFSETQRNKGNFPGRFSGRQFSNSRSEMNVSTLELGDSALYLCASGMDGSGANVLTFGAGSRLTVL.

This clone came up once. The CDR3 loop is CATSSLDRVYSNQPQHF. The CDR3 DNA reads as TGTGCCACCAGCAGCCTCGACAGAGTCTATAGCAATCAGCCCCAGCATTTT. The chain is built from TRBV15 and TRBJ1-5; TRBD1 is a possible D gene (5 bases). Germline V gene data show CDR1 as LNHNV and CDR2 as YYDKDF (reference sequence). Trimming removed 3 bases at V and 0 bases at J, with 15 bases between. This CDR3 has 17 residues. The full variable domain, rest sourced from reference TRBV15 and TRBJ1-5, is DAMVIQNPRYQVTQFGKPVTLSCSQTLNHNVMYWYQQKSSQAPKLLFHYYDKDFNNEADTPDNFQSRRPNTSFCFLDIRSPGLGDTAMYLCATSSLDRVYSNQPQHFGDGTRLSIL.